This TCR beta chain stems from a study of response to subunit inactivated influenza vaccine. A single record per CDR3 protein comes from TCRdb applying MiXCR to the RT-PCR reads. The top ten clones hold roughly 13% of a sample with hundreds of thousands of distinct CDR3 sequences, 6% to 9% of them seen once. Study results and caveats: Researchers suggested that each seasonal influenza vaccination recruits few new T cells.

CDR1 SQVTM and CDR2 ANQGSEA come from the germline V gene. This CDR3 region has 11 residues. The V gene lost 5 bases and the J gene lost 8 bases, with 10 bases spanning the gap. This clonotype was seen a handful of times. Its antigen is still unknown. The origin of this receptor is a man aged 50-75 years who received an inactivated influenza vaccine. J is TRBJ2-1 and V is TRBV29-1; D is unclear. Specimen: PBMCs from blood, collected 23 to 25 months after vaccination. The CDR3 nucleotides read TGCAGCGTTACGTGGTCATATGAGCAGTTCTTC. Residues: CSVTWSYEQFF.